A selection of T cell receptor beta chains follows, all from one sample in a study of neurological immune-mediated disorders. TCRdb independently ran MiXCR on the 5' RACE reads; one entry per CDR3 protein. The sample includes more than 15,000 distinct CDR3 sequences, roughly 14% of them seen just once. The sequenced material came from PBMCs. These receptors all come from a man aged 60 to 69 with HTLV-1-associated myelopathy (HAM/TSP). The CDR3 runs from the conserved cysteine through the conserved F or W. Each record gives: J gene, V gene, CDR3 length, clone size, D gene, CDR3 protein, CDR3 DNA. A D gene is named only where the DNA matches it firmly. A row's size may be missing; if present it is once, few, many or a size class.

TRBJ2-7 | TRBV12-3/TRBV12-4 | 14 | many | NA | CASRRSGDRHEQYF | TGTGCCAGCAGACGAAGCGGGGACAGGCACGAGCAGTACTTC
TRBJ2-3 | TRBV10-3 | 17 | many | TRBD2 | CAISEATSILLTDTQYF | TGTGCCATCAGTGAAGCGACTAGCATCTTACTCACAGATACGCAGTATTTT
TRBJ1-1 | TRBV18 | 18 | many | TRBD1 | CASSFTGTGGRLNTEAFF | TGTGCCAGCTCATTCACCGGGACAGGGGGCAGATTGAACACTGAAGCTTTCTTT
TRBJ2-1 | TRBV20-1 | 11 | many | NA | CSAIQGMRQFF | TGCAGTGCTATACAAGGGATGAGGCAGTTCTTC
TRBJ1-1 | TRBV11-2 | 16 | NA | NA | CASRKGAISLNTEAFF | TGTGCCAGCAGGAAAGGGGCGATCAGTTTGAACACTGAAGCTTTCTTT
TRBJ2-7 | TRBV20-1 | 16 | many | NA | CSARELPRTVIYEQYF | TGCAGTGCTAGAGAGCTGCCCCGGACAGTTATCTACGAGCAGTACTTC
TRBJ2-3 | TRBV7-2 | 13 | many | NA | CASSKTAWDTQYF | TGTGCCAGCAGCAAGACAGCATGGGATACGCAGTATTTT
TRBJ1-2 | TRBV7-2 | 12 | NA | NA | CASSSKRGGYTF | TGTGCCAGCAGTTCAAAAAGGGGGGGCTACACCTTC
TRBJ2-7 | TRBV28 | 14 | medium-sized | NA | CASIAGRYPYEQYF | TGTGCCAGCATTGCAGGGAGGTACCCCTACGAGCAGTACTTC
TRBJ1-5 | TRBV29-1 | 14 | many | NA | CSVGSLGSNQPQHF | TGCAGCGTTGGGAGCTTGGGTAGCAATCAGCCCCAGCATTTT
TRBJ1-2 | TRBV28 | 14 | many | NA | CASSTTGALYGYTF | TGTGCCAGCAGTACCACCGGGGCCCTCTATGGCTACACCTTC
TRBJ2-7 | TRBV20-1 | 18 | many | TRBD1 | CSARDWRQGNFGSYEQYF | TGCAGTGCTAGAGATTGGAGACAGGGGAATTTTGGTTCCTACGAGCAGTACTTC
TRBJ1-5 | TRBV19 | 15 | few | NA | CASSIGGLSNQPQHF | TGTGCCAGTAGTATTGGAGGGCTGAGCAATCAGCCCCAGCATTTT
TRBJ1-3 | TRBV5-1 | 15 | many | TRBD1 | CASSLTGGSGNTIYF | TGCGCCAGCAGCTTAACAGGGGGCTCTGGAAACACCATATATTTT
TRBJ1-4 | TRBV6-6 | 14 | NA | NA | CATTANSLNEKLFF | TGTGCCACCACCGCCAACAGTCTTAATGAAAAACTGTTTTTT
TRBJ2-3 | TRBV7-2 | 17 | many | TRBD2 | CASSLALLAGPPDTQYF | TGTGCCAGCAGCTTAGCGTTACTAGCGGGGCCCCCAGATACGCAGTATTTT
TRBJ1-1 | TRBV28 | 13 | many | NA | CASSLLTNTEAFF | TGTGCCAGCAGTTTATTGACGAACACTGAAGCTTTCTTT
TRBJ2-5 | TRBV4-3 | 15 | many | TRBD2 | CASSQGTSGVETQYF | TGCGCCAGCAGCCAAGGGACTAGCGGGGTGGAGACCCAGTACTTC
TRBJ2-7 | TRBV28 | 12 | many | NA | CASSFQAYEQYF | TGTGCCAGCAGTTTCCAGGCTTACGAGCAGTACTTC
TRBJ1-2 | TRBV6-6 | 12 | NA | NA | CASSSRDYGYTF | TGTGCCAGCAGTTCACGAGACTATGGCTACACCTTC
TRBJ2-3 | TRBV7-3 | 14 | many | TRBD2 | CASSPAGGTDTQYF | TGTGCCAGCAGCCCAGCGGGGGGCACAGATACGCAGTATTTT
TRBJ1-6 | TRBV14 | 13 | many | NA | CASSQRLNSPLHF | TGTGCCAGCAGCCAACGGCTTAATTCACCCCTCCACTTT
TRBJ1-1 | TRBV7-9 | 16 | medium-sized | NA | CASSHPTGTMNTEAFF | TGTGCCAGCAGCCACCCAACCGGGACTATGAACACTGAAGCTTTCTTT
TRBJ1-1 | TRBV12-3/TRBV12-4 | 14 | many | TRBD1 | CASQLQGAVTEAFF | TGTGCCAGCCAACTTCAGGGGGCTGTCACTGAAGCTTTCTTT
TRBJ1-1 | TRBV10-3 | 17 | many | NA | CAISESQGGLMNTEAFF | TGTGCCATCAGTGAGTCGCAGGGAGGCCTCATGAACACTGAAGCTTTCTTT
TRBJ2-7 | TRBV20-1 | 14 | many | NA | CSARPTGPHYEQYF | TGCAGTGCTAGGCCGACCGGGCCCCACTACGAGCAGTACTTC
TRBJ2-7 | TRBV12-3/TRBV12-4 | 15 | NA | NA | CASRPEVGGTYEQYF | TGTGCCAGCAGGCCTGAAGTTGGTGGGACCTACGAGCAGTACTTC
TRBJ2-1 | TRBV24-1 | 13 | medium-sized | NA | CATSDGARNEQFF | TGTGCCACCAGTGACGGGGCCCGCAATGAGCAGTTCTTC